The clone carrying this TCR beta chain was detected only once. What it binds is unknown. The germline V and J ends were trimmed by 3 bases and 0 bases, with 16 bases remaining between them. Germline values: CDR1 MDHEN, CDR2 SYDVKM. CDR3 length: 17 residues. The source of the sample is a study of T cell responses to AZD1222 COVID-19 vaccine. Findings and caveats of the study: Nearly half of spike-specific TCRs reportedly target variant regions that are unmutated in the B.1.351 and B.1.1.7 variants.

TCRdb's copy holds only in-frame clones and misses some; the assay was immunoSEQ multiplex PCR. The data contain around 110,000 clones, about 90% of them singletons. Sequencing used peripheral blood, obtained on day 0 of AZD1222 vaccination. This clonotype originated in an adult in good health. V is TRBV28 and J is TRBJ2-3, with D unresolved. The chain's CDR3 is CASSFNPGLSSTDTQYF. Written as DNA, the CDR3 is TGTGCCAGCAGTTTCAATCCGGGTTTATCTAGCACAGATACGCAGTATTTT.